This T cell receptor beta chain appears in the sequencing data of a study of post-analysis software for immune sequencing data. Study as a whole: Relapsing-remitting, secondary progressive and progressive-relapsing forms of multiple sclerosis all featured among disease courses.

TCR beta libraries were prepared from cDNA with unique molecular identifiers. The yield from about 1 to 10 million T cells was roughly 500,000 cDNA molecules in total. TCRdb re-called the PCR reads with MiXCR, one entry per CDR3 protein. The table lists 600,000 to 700,000 distinct CDR3 sequences, 59% of them singletons. For this clonotype: Its specificity is not known.

Study-wide findings and caveats: Strong co-clustering by F measure linked samples that shared a preparation batch. In patients, about 5 TRBV segments were more frequent than in controls, with TRBV5-6, TRBV5-1 and TRBV20-1 among them.

The CDR3 spans 13 residues. Germline V gene data show CDR1 as MNHNY and CDR2 as SVGAGI (reference sequence). The sequence derives from a girl between 2 and 10 years old with multiple sclerosis. The rearrangement links TRBV6-6 to TRBJ2-5; D is uncertain. The DNA matches TRBJ2-7 better at its end, which makes the J call doubtful. Sequenced: blood. The DNA for the CDR3 is TGTGCCAGCAGTGAGTGGGGTTCCTACGAGCAGTACTTC. Translation: CASSEWGSYEQYF.